There are a few counts of the clone carrying this TCR beta chain. CDR1 is SGHTA and CDR2 is FQGNSA in the germline V gene. The germline V and J ends were trimmed by 0 bases and 6 bases, with 12 bases remaining between them. The length of the CDR3 is 16 residues. The sample comes from a study of T cell changes during pregnancy in multiple sclerosis. Sequencing used immunoSEQ multiplex PCR; TCRdb keeps in-frame clones, though not all of them. The data show 100,000 or so clones, 92% seen once. Sequencing used peripheral blood, obtained after pregnancy. The chain couples TRBV7-2 to TRBJ1-6, with D possibly TRBD1 on 6 matching bases. The source is a female donor with multiple sclerosis, enrolled in a pregnancy study. The CDR3 reads CASSLAQGYGNSPLHF. Here the CDR3 DNA reads TGTGCCAGCAGCTTAGCACAGGGATACGGTAATTCACCCCTCCACTTT.